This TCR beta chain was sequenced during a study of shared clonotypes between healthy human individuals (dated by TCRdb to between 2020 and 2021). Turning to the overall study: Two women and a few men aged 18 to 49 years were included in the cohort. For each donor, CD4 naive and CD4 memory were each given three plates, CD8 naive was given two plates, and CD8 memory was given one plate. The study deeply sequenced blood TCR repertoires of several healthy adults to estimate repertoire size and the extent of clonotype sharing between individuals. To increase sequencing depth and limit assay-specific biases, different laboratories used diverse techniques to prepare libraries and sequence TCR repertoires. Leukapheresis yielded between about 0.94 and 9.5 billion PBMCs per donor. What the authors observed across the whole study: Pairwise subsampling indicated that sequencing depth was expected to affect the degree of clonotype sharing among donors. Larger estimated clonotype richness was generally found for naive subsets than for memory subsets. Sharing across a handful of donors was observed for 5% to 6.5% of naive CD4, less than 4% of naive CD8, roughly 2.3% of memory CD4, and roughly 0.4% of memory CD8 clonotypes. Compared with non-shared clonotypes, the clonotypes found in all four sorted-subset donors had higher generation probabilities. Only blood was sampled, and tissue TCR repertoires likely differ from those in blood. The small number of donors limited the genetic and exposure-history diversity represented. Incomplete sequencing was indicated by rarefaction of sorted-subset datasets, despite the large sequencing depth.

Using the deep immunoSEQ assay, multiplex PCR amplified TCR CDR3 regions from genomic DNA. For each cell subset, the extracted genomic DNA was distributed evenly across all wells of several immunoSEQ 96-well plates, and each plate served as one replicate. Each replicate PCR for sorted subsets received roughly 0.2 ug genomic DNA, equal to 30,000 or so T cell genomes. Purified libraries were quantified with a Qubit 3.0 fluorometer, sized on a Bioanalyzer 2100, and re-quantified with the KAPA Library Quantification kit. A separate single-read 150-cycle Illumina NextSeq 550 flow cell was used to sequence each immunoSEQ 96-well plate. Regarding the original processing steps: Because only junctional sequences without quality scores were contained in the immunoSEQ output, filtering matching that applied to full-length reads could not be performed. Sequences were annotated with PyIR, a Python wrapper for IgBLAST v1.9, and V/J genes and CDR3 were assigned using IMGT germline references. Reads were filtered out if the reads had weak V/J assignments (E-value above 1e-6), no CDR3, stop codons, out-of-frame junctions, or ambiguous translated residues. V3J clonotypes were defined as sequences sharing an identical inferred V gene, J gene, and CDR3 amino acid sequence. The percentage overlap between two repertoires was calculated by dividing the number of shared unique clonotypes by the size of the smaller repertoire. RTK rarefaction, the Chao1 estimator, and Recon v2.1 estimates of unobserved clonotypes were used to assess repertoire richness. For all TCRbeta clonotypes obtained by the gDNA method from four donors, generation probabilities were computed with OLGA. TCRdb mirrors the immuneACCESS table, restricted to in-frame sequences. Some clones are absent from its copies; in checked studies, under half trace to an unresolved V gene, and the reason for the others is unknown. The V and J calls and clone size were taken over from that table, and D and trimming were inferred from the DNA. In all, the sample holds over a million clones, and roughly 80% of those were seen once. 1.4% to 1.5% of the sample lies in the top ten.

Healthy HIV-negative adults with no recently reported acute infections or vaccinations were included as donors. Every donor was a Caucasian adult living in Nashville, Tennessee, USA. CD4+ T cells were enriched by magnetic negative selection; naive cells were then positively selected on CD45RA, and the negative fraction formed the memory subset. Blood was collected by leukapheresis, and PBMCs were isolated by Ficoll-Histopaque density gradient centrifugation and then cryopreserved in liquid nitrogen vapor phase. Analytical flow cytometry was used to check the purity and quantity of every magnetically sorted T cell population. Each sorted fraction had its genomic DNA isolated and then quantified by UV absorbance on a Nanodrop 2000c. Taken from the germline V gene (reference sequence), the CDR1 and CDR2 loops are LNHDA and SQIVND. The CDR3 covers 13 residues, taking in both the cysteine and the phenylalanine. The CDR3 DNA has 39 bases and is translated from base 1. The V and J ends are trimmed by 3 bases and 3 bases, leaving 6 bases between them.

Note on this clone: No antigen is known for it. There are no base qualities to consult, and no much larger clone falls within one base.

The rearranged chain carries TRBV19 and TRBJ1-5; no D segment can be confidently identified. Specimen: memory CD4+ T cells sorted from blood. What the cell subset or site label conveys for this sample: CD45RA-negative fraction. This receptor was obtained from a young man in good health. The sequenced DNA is TGTGCCAGTAGTATCGAGAACAATCAGCCCCAGCATTTT. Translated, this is CASSIENNQPQHF.